Following are 4 T cell receptor beta chains from one sample sequenced in a study of cytomegalovirus exposure and HLA in healthy donors. This PCR relied on a set of 60 Vbeta primers and 13 Jbeta primers. Assay used: immunoSEQ multiplex PCR; TCRdb lists only in-frame clones, some missing. The sample has around 65,000 clones, roughly 60% seen once; the top ten hold roughly 2.8%. Sequences were obtained from PBMCs. The receptors were sampled from a man younger than 45 in good health and CMV-seronegative.

This clone was counted only a few times. This chain uses TRBV11-2 with TRBJ1-5; 7 positions agree with TRBD1. The length of the CDR3 is 14 residues. Germline-derived CDR1 and CDR2 are SGHAT and FQNNGV. The V gene end was trimmed by 5 bases and the J gene end by 7 bases; junction bases not matched to a gene: 8. The CDR3 region is CASSPSDRNQPQHF. The CDR3 bases are TGTGCCAGCAGCCCCTCGGACAGGAACCAGCCCCAGCATTTT.

The chain recombines TRBV19 with TRBJ1-5; D ambiguous. The germline gives CDR1 LNHDA, CDR2 SQIVND (reference sequence). The CDR3 totals 13 residues. The V end lost 5 bases, the J end lost 6 bases, and 11 bases lay between the germline ends. CDR3: CASSADMFQPQHF. CDR3 coding DNA: TGTGCCAGTAGTGCTGACATGTTTCAGCCCCAGCATTTT.

The chain recombines TRBV6-5 with TRBJ2-3; 8 nucleotides agree with TRBD2. This CDR3 is 15 amino acids long. The germline V gene encodes CDR1 MNHEY and CDR2 SVGAGI. V gave up 6 bases and J gave up 2 bases; unmatched junction bases: 7. As DNA, the CDR3 is TGTGCCAGCAGGGTCGCGGGGGGTTCCACAGATACGCAGTATTTT. This encodes CASRVAGGSTDTQYF.

This chain links TRBV2 with TRBJ1-4, with TRBD1 matching over 7 bases. The CDR3 length is 14 residues. V trimming: 7 bases; J trimming: 10 bases; junction bases outside the gene matches: 12. Germline V gene data show CDR1 as SNHLY and CDR2 as FYNNEI. CDR3 protein: CASTGRDPGGKLFF. CDR3 nucleotides: TGTGCCAGCACCGGCCGGGACCCAGGGGGAAAACTGTTTTTT.